The 9 T cell receptor beta chains given below trace back to one sample, sequenced in a study of blood T cell repertoires in COVID-19. This table comes from immunoSEQ multiplex PCR, and its TCRdb copy is limited to in-frame clones, with some not included. Of hundreds of thousands of clones listed, 90% were seen once; the top ten hold about 2.4%. The source material was PBMCs or T cells enriched from blood (not recorded which). The receptors come from a man aged 60 to 69 who had recovered from COVID-19.

The V call is TRBV4-1, the J call TRBJ2-3; a possible D gene is TRBD2 (5 bases). The CDR3 has 16 amino acids. The V end lost 2 bases, the J end lost 1 base, and 13 bases lay between the germline ends. CDR1 is MGHRA, CDR2 YSYEKL, per germline. The CDR3 DNA is TGCGCCAGCAGCCAACCTGATTCACTAGGCACAGATACGCAGTATTTT. Its protein product is CASSQPDSLGTDTQYF.

The rearrangement links TRBV6-5 to TRBJ1-4; 7 nucleotides align to TRBD1. Germline lookup yields CDR1 MNHEY and CDR2 SVGAGI. V lost 0 bases, J lost 4 bases, and 2 bases stayed unmatched. The CDR3 consists of 15 residues. The CDR3 DNA reads as TGTGCCAGCAGTTACTCGGCAGGGGGTAATGAAAAACTGTTTTTT. It encodes CASSYSAGGNEKLFF.

CDR3 in DNA: TGCGCCAGCAGCCAGGGTTCTGGACAGGGGAAAGAGACCCAGTACTTC. It codes for CASSQGSGQGKETQYF. The chain carries TRBV4-3 and TRBJ2-5, with 9 bases aligning to TRBD1. The CDR3 has 16 residues. Germline V gene lookup returns CDR1 LGHNA and CDR2 YSLEER. The ends lost 3 bases at V and 3 bases at J; junction bases unmatched: 8.

This chain links TRBV3-1 (or the pseudogene TRBV3-2) with TRBJ1-4, with D possibly matching TRBD1 (6 bases). The length of the CDR3 is 18 residues. Trimming removed 2 bases at V and 3 bases at J, with 19 bases between. The germline V gene has CDR1 LGHDT and CDR2 YNNKEL (reference sequence). Here the CDR3 reads CASSQRVGGVNSNEKLFF. As DNA, the CDR3 is TGTGCCAGCAGCCAACGAGTTGGGGGCGTCAATTCTAATGAAAAACTGTTTTTT.

V and J are TRBV4-3 and TRBJ2-7; D remains ambiguous. Germline V gene data show CDR1 as LGHNA and CDR2 as YSLEER. With 4 bases removed from V and 0 bases from J, the gap between germline ends came to 13 bases. The CDR3 has 15 amino acids. CDR3 residues: CASSPYSSSSYEQYF. DNA for the CDR3: TGCGCCAGCAGCCCATACTCGTCTAGCTCCTACGAGCAGTACTTC.

V and J are TRBV7-2 and TRBJ1-5; D unresolved. The V and J ends lost 1 base and 6 bases respectively, with 13 bases between them. CDR3 length equals 15 residues. Germline V lookup: CDR1 SGHTA, CDR2 FQGNSA. Here the CDR3 DNA reads TGTGCCAGCAGCTTAGTACGCAGTTTGTCTCAGCCCCAGCATTTT. Its protein product is CASSLVRSLSQPQHF.

This clone has a handful of counts. V is TRBV5-1 and J is TRBJ1-2, with TRBD1 matching over 7 bases. There are 13 residues in the CDR3. The J segment lost 4 bases and the V segment lost 5 bases, leaving 5 bases of the junction unmatched. Looked up from germline, CDR1 is SGHRS and CDR2 is YFSETQ. Here the CDR3 DNA reads TGCGCCAGCAGACGGGACAGCCTCTATGGCTACACCTTC. Translating gives CASRRDSLYGYTF.

The rearrangement links TRBV6-5 to TRBJ2-7, with 8 bases aligning to TRBD1. V lost 2 bases and J lost 3; bases outside the gene matches: 6. In germline, CDR1 is MNHEY, CDR2 SVGAGI. The CDR3 runs to 15 residues. The CDR3 reads CASSYEAGGLYEQYF. Written as DNA, the CDR3 is TGTGCCAGCAGTTACGAGGCAGGGGGCCTCTACGAGCAGTACTTC.

As DNA, the CDR3 is TGTGCCAGCAGCGTAGATGGTACCGGGTTCGGCTATGGCTACACCTTC. Its protein product is CASSVDGTGFGYGYTF. The chain carries TRBV9 and TRBJ1-2, with D hard to call. CDR1 SGDLS and CDR2 YYNGEE come from the germline V gene. This CDR3 region has 16 residues. V was clipped by 0 bases and J by 4 bases, with 16 bases between them.